This T cell receptor (beta chain) was recorded in a study of cytomegalovirus exposure and HLA in healthy donors. Overall study results and limits: Three of the chains that were CMV-associated were confirmed in vitro to be specific for CMV antigens.

Details on this clone: Its antigen is still unknown.

The PCR made use of 60 Vbeta and 13 Jbeta primers. Produced via immunoSEQ multiplex PCR; TCRdb's table is partial and in-frame only. The table has some 120,000 clones, about 80% seen once. V was pared by 3 bases and J by 3 bases, with 1 base of the junction left unmatched. CDR1 is SNHLY, CDR2 FYNNEI, per germline. CDR3 size: 14 residues. The clonotype originates from a man between 18 and 29 years old in good health and CMV-seronegative. The chain joins TRBV2 to TRBJ2-3; TRBD2 matches at 9 bases. Source material: PBMCs. CDR3 bases: TGTGCCAGCAGTGATCTAGCGGGAACAGATACGCAGTATTTT. This codes for CASSDLAGTDTQYF. Combining the CDR3 with reference TRBV2 and TRBJ2-3 gives the whole variable domain EPEVTQTPSHQVTQMGQEVILRCVPISNHLYFYWYRQILGQKVEFLVSFYNNEISEKSEIFDDQFSVERPDGSNFTLKIRSTKLEDSAMYFCASSDLAGTDTQYFGPGTRLTVL.